This T cell receptor (beta chain) was recovered during a study of patients and donors after allogeneic stem cell transplantation. The V gene's germline CDR1 is ENHRY and CDR2 SYGVKD. Trimming removed 8 bases from V and 1 base from J, with 15 bases in between. This CDR3 has 14 amino acids. Each CDR3 protein gets one entry after TCRdb re-called the RT-PCR reads with MiXCR. The table has more than 150,000 distinct CDR3 sequences, 24% seen once. This chain connects TRBV10-3 to TRBJ2-7, with D uncertain. The TCR originated in a human donor who was either an allogeneic HSCT recipient or a stem cell or donor lymphocyte infusion donor (not recorded which). It is not recorded whose cells these are; they may come from a transplant donor. Sequencing was performed on blood, either unsorted or a sorted T cell fraction (not recorded which). The CDR3 reads CAIAPRAGSYEQYF. CDR3 nucleotides: TGTGCCATCGCCCCCCGCGCTGGTTCCTACGAGCAGTACTTC.